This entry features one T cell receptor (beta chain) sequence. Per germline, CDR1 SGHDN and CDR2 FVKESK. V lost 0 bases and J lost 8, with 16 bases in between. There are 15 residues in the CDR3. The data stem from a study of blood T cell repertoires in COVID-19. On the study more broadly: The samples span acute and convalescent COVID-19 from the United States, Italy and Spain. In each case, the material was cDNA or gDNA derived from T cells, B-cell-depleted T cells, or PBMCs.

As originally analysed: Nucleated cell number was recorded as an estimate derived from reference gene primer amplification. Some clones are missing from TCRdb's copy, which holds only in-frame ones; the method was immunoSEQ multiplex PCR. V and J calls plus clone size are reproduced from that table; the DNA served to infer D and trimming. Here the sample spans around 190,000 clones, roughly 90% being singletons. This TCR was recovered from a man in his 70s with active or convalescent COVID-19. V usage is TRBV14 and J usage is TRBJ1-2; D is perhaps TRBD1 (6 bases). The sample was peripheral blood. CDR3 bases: TGTGCCAGCAGCCAAGATTATCTGGGGGCGAGCGGCTACACCTTC. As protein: CASSQDYLGASGYTF.